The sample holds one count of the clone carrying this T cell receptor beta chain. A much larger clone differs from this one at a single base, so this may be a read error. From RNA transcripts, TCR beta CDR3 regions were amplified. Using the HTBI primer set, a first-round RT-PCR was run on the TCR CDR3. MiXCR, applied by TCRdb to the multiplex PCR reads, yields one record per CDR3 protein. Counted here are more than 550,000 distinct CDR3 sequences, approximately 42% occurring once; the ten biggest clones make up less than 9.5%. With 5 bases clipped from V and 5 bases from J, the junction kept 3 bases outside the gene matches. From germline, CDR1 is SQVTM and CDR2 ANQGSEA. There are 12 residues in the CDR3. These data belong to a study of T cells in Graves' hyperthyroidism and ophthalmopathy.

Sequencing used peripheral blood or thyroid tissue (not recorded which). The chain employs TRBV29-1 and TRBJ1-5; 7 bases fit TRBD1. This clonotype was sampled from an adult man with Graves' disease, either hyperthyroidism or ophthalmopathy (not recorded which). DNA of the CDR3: TGCAGCGTTAATACAGGGGATCAGCCCCAGCATTTT. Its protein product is CSVNTGDQPQHF.